The 5 T cell receptor beta chains in this list originate from one sample, sequenced in a study of radiotherapy plus CTLA-4 blockade in lung cancer. Sequencing used immunoSEQ multiplex PCR; TCRdb keeps in-frame clones, though not all of them. Of 55,000 to 75,000 clones listed, 60% to 80% are singletons. Sequenced here: peripheral blood, sampled from a patient treated with radiotherapy plus ipilimumab. These receptors were collected from a human donor with non-small cell lung cancer whose response to radiotherapy plus ipilimumab could not be evaluated. Some clones in this sample may be carry-over from other donors' samples.

This chain links TRBV7-9 with TRBJ1-5; 7 bases fit TRBD1. Germline-derived CDR1 and CDR2 are SEHNR and FQNEAQ (reference sequence). The CDR3 sequence is 16 residues long. Trimming cost V 2 bases and J 3 bases; bases outside gene matches: 7. The DNA for the CDR3 is TGTGCCAGCAGCTTAAAGACAGGGCCTGACAATCAGCCCCAGCATTTT. Translation: CASSLKTGPDNQPQHF.

The chain employs TRBV9 and TRBJ2-3; D may be TRBD2 (6 bases). In germline, CDR1 is SGDLS, CDR2 YYNGEE. The CDR3 runs 18 residues. The V gene lost 2 bases and the J gene lost 4 bases, with 23 bases spanning the gap. The CDR3 loop reads CASSVRLGELAESDTQYF. CDR3 nucleotides: TGTGCCAGCAGCGTCCGCCTAGGGGAGTTAGCGGAATCAGATACGCAGTATTTT.

This clone was counted many times. V gene TRBV7-6 combines with J gene TRBJ2-1; 14 bases line up with TRBD2. Losses at the gene ends were 4 bases for V and 9 bases for J; bases not matched to a gene: 8. Germline assignment: CDR1 SGHVS and CDR2 FNYEAQ. The CDR3 spans 16 residues. The CDR3 DNA is TGTGCCAGCAGCTCTTCCTCCGGACTAGCGGGGGGTGAGCAGTTCTTC. As protein: CASSSSSGLAGGEQFF.

In DNA form, the CDR3 reads TGCGCCAGCAGCCAAGATCGTGGGGGCGGGTATGGCTACACCTTC. This translates into CASSQDRGGGYGYTF. The chain employs TRBV4-3 and TRBJ1-2; the D gene is possibly TRBD1 (6 bases). The V end was cut by 0 bases, the J end by 5 bases, with 13 bases between. The CDR3 loop spans 15 amino acids. CDR1 is LGHNA, CDR2 YSLEER, per germline.

The chain couples TRBV19 to TRBJ1-5; TRBD1 aligns across 7 bases. The CDR3 runs to 15 residues. V lost 4 bases, J lost 7 bases, and 10 bases stayed unmatched. CDR1 LNHDA and CDR2 SQIVND come from the germline V gene (reference sequence). The CDR3 nucleotides are TGTGCCAGTAGTACCCAACAGGGGCAGCCCCAGCCCCAGCATTTT. Residues: CASSTQQGQPQPQHF.